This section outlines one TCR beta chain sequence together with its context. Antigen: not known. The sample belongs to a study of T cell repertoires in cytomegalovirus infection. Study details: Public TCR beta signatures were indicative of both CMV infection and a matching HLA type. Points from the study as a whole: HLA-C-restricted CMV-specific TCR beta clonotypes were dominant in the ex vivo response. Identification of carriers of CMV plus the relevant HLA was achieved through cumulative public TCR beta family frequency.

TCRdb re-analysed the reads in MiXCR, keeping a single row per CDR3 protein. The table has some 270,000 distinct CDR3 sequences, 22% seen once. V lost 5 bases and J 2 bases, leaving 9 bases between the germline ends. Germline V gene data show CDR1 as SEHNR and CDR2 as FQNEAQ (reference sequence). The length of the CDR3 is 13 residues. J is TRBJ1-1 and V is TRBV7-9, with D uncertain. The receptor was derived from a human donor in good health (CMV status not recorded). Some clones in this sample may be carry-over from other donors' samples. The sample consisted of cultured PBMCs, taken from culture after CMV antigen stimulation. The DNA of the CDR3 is TGTGCCAGCAGCCAACAAGATAACACTGAAGCTTTCTTT. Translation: CASSQQDNTEAFF.